The clone carrying this TCR beta chain came up once. The assay was immunoSEQ multiplex PCR, and TCRdb's table has in-frame clones only and misses some. The data hold about 190,000 clones, with around 86% observed a single time. The record originates from a study of blood T cell repertoires in COVID-19. The sequenced material came from peripheral blood. This receptor was obtained from a man in his forties with acute or convalescent COVID-19.

The CDR3 spells CASRGPHTDTQYF. The CDR3 DNA follows: TGTGCCAGCAGGGGGCCCCACACAGATACGCAGTATTTT. This sequence joins TRBV7-9 and TRBJ2-3; perhaps TRBD1 as D (5 bases). Trimming took off 6 bases at V and 2 bases at J, with 9 bases between the two ends. In germline, CDR1 is SEHNR, CDR2 FQNEAQ (reference sequence). The CDR3 extends over 13 amino acids.